This T cell receptor beta chain was recorded in a study of blood T cells in healthy people across ages. Whole-study findings and limits: Roughly linear age-related decline in beta diversity appeared, significant by age roughly 40.

From germline, CDR1 is DFQATT and CDR2 SNEGSKA (reference sequence). V shed 4 bases and J 7 bases; nucleotides not matched to a gene: 10. CDR3 length: 13 residues. Healthy individuals of Caucasian origin from Russia, aged about 6 to 100, served as donors. Each donor's blood draw was around 10 milliliters of peripheral blood. In its sample, this clonotype was seen a few times. Antigen unknown. Using a J-beta primer mix together with a sample-barcoded 5' primer, a second PCR was run for about 7 to 12 cycles. TCRdb analysed the 5' RACE reads with MiXCR anew, one entry per CDR3 protein. This table has 1.5 million or so distinct CDR3 sequences, about 43% appearing once.

Sequencing input: blood. The chain couples TRBV20-1 to TRBJ2-7; the match to TRBD2 covers 7 bases. The TCR comes from a woman aged 18-35 years in good health. The CDR3, as DNA: TGCAGTGCTACCCCGGGCGGGGGAACGGAGCAGTACTTC. This sequence encodes CSATPGGGTEQYF.